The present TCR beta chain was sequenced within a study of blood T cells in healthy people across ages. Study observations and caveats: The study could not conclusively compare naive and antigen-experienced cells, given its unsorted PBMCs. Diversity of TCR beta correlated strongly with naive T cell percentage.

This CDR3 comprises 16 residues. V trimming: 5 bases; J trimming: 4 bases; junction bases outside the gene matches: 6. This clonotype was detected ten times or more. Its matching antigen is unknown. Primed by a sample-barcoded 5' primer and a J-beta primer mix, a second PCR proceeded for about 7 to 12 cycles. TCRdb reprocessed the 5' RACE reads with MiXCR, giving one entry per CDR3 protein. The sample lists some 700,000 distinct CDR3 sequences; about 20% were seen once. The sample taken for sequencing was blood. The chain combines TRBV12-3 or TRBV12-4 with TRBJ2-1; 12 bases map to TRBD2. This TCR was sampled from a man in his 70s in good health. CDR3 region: CASSVTSGRLYNEQFF. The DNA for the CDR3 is TGTGCCAGCAGTGTTACTAGCGGGAGGCTTTACAATGAGCAGTTCTTC.